One sample yielded the 2 T cell receptor beta chains listed below, sequenced in a study of cytomegalovirus exposure and HLA in healthy donors. PCR involved 60 Vbeta and 13 Jbeta primers. Assay: immunoSEQ multiplex PCR; the TCRdb copy retains only in-frame clones and omits some. The sample holds around 150,000 clones, around 81% seen once. Sequenced material: PBMCs. Receptor source: a woman between 50 and 59 years old in good health and CMV-seronegative.

The chain recombines TRBV10-3 with TRBJ1-2, with unresolved D. Germline values: CDR1 ENHRY, CDR2 SYGVKD. Trimming pared 10 bases from V and 4 bases from J, leaving 19 bases between. The CDR3 extends over 14 amino acids. The CDR3: CATKGREGIYGYTF. The CDR3 DNA is TGTGCCACAAAGGGCCGAGAGGGCATCTATGGCTACACCTTC.

V and J are TRBV7-2 and TRBJ1-1; the D gene is possibly TRBD1 (5 bases). Trimming took off 4 bases at V and 2 bases at J, with 17 bases between the two ends. Germline V gene lookup returns CDR1 SGHTA and CDR2 FQGNSA. This CDR3 spans 16 amino acids. The CDR3 sequence is CASSSNLGGDNTEAFF. The DNA for the CDR3 is TGTGCCAGCAGCTCCAATCTGGGGGGGGACAACACTGAAGCTTTCTTT.